The TCR beta chain under discussion was sequenced for a study of blood T cell repertoires in COVID-19. At the level of the study: Samples of COVID-19 (acute and convalescent) were obtained from the United States, Italy and Spain. PBMCs, B-cell-depleted T cells, or T cells provided the cDNA or gDNA that made up the material.

The V gene's germline CDR1 is MNHEY and CDR2 SVGEGT. V trimming: 2 bases; J trimming: 5 bases; junction bases outside the gene matches: 11. The CDR3 totals 16 residues. In the original processing: Estimated nucleated cell counts came from reference gene primer amplification. Generated by immunoSEQ multiplex PCR, the TCRdb table keeps only in-frame clones and is missing some. The DNA gave D and trimming, while V, J and clone size come from that table. The sample lists 200,000 or so clones, about 82% seen once, with 5.2% in the top ten. The receptor was derived from a woman between 25 and 40 years old with acute or convalescent COVID-19. The chain joins TRBV6-2 or TRBV6-3 to TRBJ2-7; TRBD1 matches at 8 bases. The sequenced material came from peripheral blood. CDR3 nucleotides: TGTGCCAGCAGTTACCCTATTTACAGGGGGGCCCACGAGCAGTACTTC. Translated: CASSYPIYRGAHEQYF.